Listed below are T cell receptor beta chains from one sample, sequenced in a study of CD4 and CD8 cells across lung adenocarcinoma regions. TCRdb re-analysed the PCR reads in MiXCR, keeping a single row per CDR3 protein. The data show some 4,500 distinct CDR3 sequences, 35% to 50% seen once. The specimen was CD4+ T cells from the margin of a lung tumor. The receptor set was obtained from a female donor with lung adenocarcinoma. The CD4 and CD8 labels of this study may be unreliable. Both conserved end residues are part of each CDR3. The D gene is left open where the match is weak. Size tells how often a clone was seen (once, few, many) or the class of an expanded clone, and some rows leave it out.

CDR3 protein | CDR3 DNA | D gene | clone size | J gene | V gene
CASSLSRGLLNEQFF | TGTGCCAGCAGTTTATCCAGGGGACTCCTAAATGAGCAGTTCTTC | . | . | TRBJ2-1 | TRBV27
CASKGGAGGKNMQYF | TGTGCCAGCAAGGGGGGAGCGGGAGGCAAAAACATGCAGTATTTT | TRBD2 | . | TRBJ2-3 | TRBV6-1
CAISESSRNSYEQYF | TGTGCCATCAGTGAGTCGAGTAGAAACTCCTACGAGCAGTACTTC | . | . | TRBJ2-7 | TRBV10-3
CAWSSTSGLQETQYF | TGTGCCTGGAGTTCGACTAGCGGCCTCCAAGAGACCCAGTACTTC | TRBD2 | . | TRBJ2-5 | TRBV30
CASSQDLGESNTGELFF | TGCGCCAGCAGCCAAGATTTGGGGGAGTCGAACACCGGGGAGCTGTTTTTT | . | . | TRBJ2-2 | TRBV4-1
CASSLGKTLAKNIQYF | TGTGCCAGCAGTTTAGGGAAGACACTAGCCAAAAACATTCAGTACTTC | . | large | TRBJ2-4 | TRBV6-5
CAVGAGGGEADTQYF | TGTGCCGTGGGGGCCGGGGGCGGGGAGGCAGATACGCAGTACTTC | . | . | TRBJ2-7 | TRBV10-3
CASGGQGARPKETQYF | TGTGCCAGCGGGGGACAGGGGGCCCGCCCCAAAGAGACGCAGTATTTT | TRBD1 | . | TRBJ2-3 | TRBV6-1
CASSLQDNEQFF | TGTGCCAGCAGTTTACAGGACAATGAGCAGTTCTTC | . | medium-sized | TRBJ2-1 | TRBV12-3/TRBV12-4
CAMGAGGGDEETQYF | TGTGCCATGGGTGCGGGGGGGGGGGACGAAGAGACGCAGTATTTT | TRBD2 | . | TRBJ2-3 | TRBV10-3
CAGLGGSATDTQYF | TGTGCGGGCTTGGGGGGGAGTGCAACAGATACGCAGTATTTC | TRBD2 | . | TRBJ2-3 | TRBV6-1
CASSFYQDAYNEQYF | TGTGCCAGCAGTTTTTACCAGGATGCCTACAATGAGCAGTACTTC | . | . | TRBJ2-5 | TRBV12-3/TRBV12-4
CASSDRTRRQGEQFF | TGTGCCAGCAGTGACCGCACGCGCAGACAGGGAGAGCAGTTCTTC | TRBD1 | . | TRBJ2-1 | TRBV25-1
CASSQGGGGPEAFF | TGTGCCAGCAGCCAAGGGGGCGGGGGTCCCGAAGCTTTCTTT | . | . | TRBJ1-1 | TRBV3-1
CASRQDRVGTEAFF | TGTGCCAGCAGACAGGACAGGGTAGGAACTGAAGCTTTCTTT | TRBD1 | medium-sized | TRBJ1-1 | TRBV6-1
CASSLGQGETQYF | TGTGCTAGCAGCTTAGGTCAGGGAGAGACCCAGTACTTC | . | . | TRBJ2-5 | TRBV7-7
CASSTGPMIADTQYF | TGTGCCAGCAGCACAGGCCCTATGATCGCAGATACGCAGTATTTT | . | many | TRBJ2-3 | TRBV6-2/TRBV6-3
CAVGAGGREAETQYF | TGTGCCGTCGGTGCGGGGGGGCGGGAGGCAGAGACCCAGTACTTC | TRBD2 | . | TRBJ2-5 | TRBV10-3
CASSQSGTYLRETQYF | TGTGCCAGCAGTCAGTCCGGGACGTACCTCCGGGAGACCCAGTACTTC | . | medium-sized | TRBJ2-5 | TRBV6-1
CASSPRGPHEQYF | TGTGCCAGCAGTCCCCGAGGCCCCCACGAGCAGTACTTC | . | . | TRBJ2-7 | TRBV27
CASSQGGGRGNEQFF | TGTGCCAGCAGCCAAGGGGGCGGGAGAGGCAATGAGCAGTTCTTC | . | medium-sized | TRBJ2-1 | TRBV7-3
CASSQPRGQETQYF | TGTGCCAGCAGCCAACCAAGGGGACAAGAGACCCAGTACTTC | . | . | TRBJ2-5 | TRBV7-2
CASSVKRTLRYNEQFF | TGTGCCAGCAGCGTCAAAAGGACGCTGCGTTACAATGAGCAGTTCTTC | . | few | TRBJ2-1 | TRBV11-2
CASSRPGQGVYGYTF | TGTGCCAGCAGTCGACCGGGACAGGGGGTCTATGGCTACACCTTC | TRBD1 | medium-sized | TRBJ1-2 | TRBV6-1
CASSLRPDTQYF | TGTGCCAGCAGCCTACGACCAGATACGCAGTATTTT | . | medium-sized | TRBJ2-3 | TRBV12-3/TRBV12-4
CASTRNADAAYEQYF | TGCGCCAGCACCCGTAACGCGGACGCGGCCTACGAGCAGTACTTC | . | few | TRBJ2-7 | TRBV5-1
CASSYIYEQYF | TGTGCCAGCAGCTATATCTACGAGCAGTACTTC | . | . | TRBJ2-7 | TRBV6-5